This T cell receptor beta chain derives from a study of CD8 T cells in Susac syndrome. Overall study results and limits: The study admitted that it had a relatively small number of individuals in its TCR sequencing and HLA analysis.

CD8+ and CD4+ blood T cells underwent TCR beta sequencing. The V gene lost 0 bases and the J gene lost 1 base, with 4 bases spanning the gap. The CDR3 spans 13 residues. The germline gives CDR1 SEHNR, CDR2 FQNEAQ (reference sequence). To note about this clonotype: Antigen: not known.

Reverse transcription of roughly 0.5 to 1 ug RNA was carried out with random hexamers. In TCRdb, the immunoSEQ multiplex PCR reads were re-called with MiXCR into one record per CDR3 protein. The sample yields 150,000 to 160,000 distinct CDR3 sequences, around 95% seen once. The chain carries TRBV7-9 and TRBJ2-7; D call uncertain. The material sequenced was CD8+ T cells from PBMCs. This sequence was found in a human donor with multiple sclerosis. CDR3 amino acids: CASSLASSYEQYF. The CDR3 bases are TGTGCCAGCAGCTTAGCGTCTTCCTACGAGCAGTACTTC. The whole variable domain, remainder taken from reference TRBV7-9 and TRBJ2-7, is DTGVSQNPRHKITKRGQNVTFRCDPISEHNRLYWYRQTLGQGPEFLTYFQNEAQLEKSRLLSDRFSAERPKGSFSTLEIQRTEQGDSAMYLCASSLASSYEQYFGPGTRLTVT.